Listed here are 27 T cell receptor beta chains from one sample, sequenced in a study of monozygotic twins with inflammatory bowel disease. TCRdb reprocessed the 5' RACE reads, keeping one entry per CDR3 protein, no DNA. The sample table includes 300,000 to 400,000 distinct CDR3 sequences. Sequencing was done on a sample of blood. All receptors derive from a human donor with ulcerative colitis or Crohn's disease, or a healthy co-twin of an affected twin (not recorded which).

This chain joins TRBV7-9 and TRBJ1-2. Germline V gene sequence: CDR1 SEHNR, CDR2 FQNEAQ (reference sequence). The CDR3 has 15 residues. Here the CDR3 reads CASSLERVPNYGYTF.

The chain couples TRBV19 to TRBJ1-5; TCRdb calls TRBD1, which cannot be checked without DNA. This CDR3 contains 12 residues. Germline values: CDR1 LNHDA, CDR2 SQIVND (reference sequence). This CDR3 reads CASRWGDQPQHF.

V is TRBV29-1 and J is TRBJ1-3. Germline lookup yields CDR1 SQVTM and CDR2 ANQGSEA. CDR3 length equals 11 residues. The chain's CDR3 is CSVDSGNTIYF.

The V gene is TRBV9, the J gene TRBJ2-3; with no DNA, the TCRdb D assignment of TRBD2 cannot be verified. This CDR3 has 17 residues. Germline-derived CDR1 and CDR2 are SGDLS and YYNGEE. This CDR3 reads CASSVEGLAGGGDTRYF. The full variable domain, in which reference TRBV9 and TRBJ2-3 provide the parts outside the CDR3, is DSGVTQTPKHLITATGQRVTLRCSPRSGDLSVYWYQQSLDQGLQFLIQYYNGEERAKGNILERFSAQQFPDLHSELNLSSLELGDSALYFCASSVEGLAGGGDTRYFGPGTRLTVL.

The V call is TRBV5-1, the J call TRBJ2-7; TCRdb's D gene call, TRBD2, goes unchecked for lack of DNA. The V gene's germline CDR1 is SGHRS and CDR2 YFSETQ. The CDR3 has 15 amino acids. The chain's CDR3 is CASSATSGKENEQYF.

V and J are TRBV20-1 and TRBJ1-1; TCRdb returns TRBD1, unconfirmable since there is no DNA. Germline CDR1 and CDR2: DFQATT and SNEGSKA (reference sequence). The CDR3 consists of 15 residues. CDR3 in amino acids: CSARGSRGVNTEAFF.

The chain couples TRBV20-1 to TRBJ2-1; the TCRdb D gene call, TRBD2, has no DNA to confirm it. This CDR3 has 16 residues. Per germline, CDR1 DFQATT and CDR2 SNEGSKA (reference sequence). The CDR3 region is CSVWDSGSGIYNEQFF.

The V gene is TRBV15, the J gene TRBJ2-7. Per the germline V gene, CDR1 is LNHNV and CDR2 is YYDKDF (reference sequence). CDR3 size: 14 residues. This CDR3 is CATSRDRWTYEQYF.

The CDR3 reads CASRALVSGANVLTF. The chain has TRBV7-2 and TRBJ2-6; there is no DNA to check the TCRdb D call of TRBD2. The germline V gene encodes CDR1 SGHTA and CDR2 FQGNSA. The CDR3 extends over 15 amino acids.

The chain combines TRBV7-8 with TRBJ2-1; TCRdb's assignment of TRBD2 cannot be checked, as there is no DNA. CDR1 and CDR2 from the germline V gene are SGHVS and FQNEAQ. CDR3 length equals 17 residues. The CDR3 protein is CASSQFRTISSYNEQFF.

The chain links TRBV5-1 to TRBJ2-7. CDR1 and CDR2 from the germline V gene are SGHRS and YFSETQ. CDR3 length: 14 residues. This CDR3 reads CASSLVGEVYEQYF.

V and J are TRBV5-1 and TRBJ2-1; TCRdb designates TRBD2, a call that cannot be tested without DNA. Germline loops: CDR1 SGHRS, CDR2 YFSETQ. The CDR3 is 17 amino acids. CDR3 amino acids: CASSPILAGGEYNEQFF.

The chain uses TRBV5-6 and TRBJ2-5; TCRdb outputs TRBD2, but without DNA this stays unchecked. The germline CDR1 and CDR2 sequences are SGHDT and YYEEEE. This CDR3 has 14 residues. CDR3: CASTFVGEQETQYF.

This chain joins TRBV7-2 and TRBJ1-6; the TRBD1 assignment by TCRdb is unverifiable without DNA. CDR1 and CDR2 from the germline V gene are SGHTA and FQGNSA. The CDR3 consists of 15 residues. CDR3 sequence: CASSPGGGSGKPLHF.

The chain carries TRBV7-9 and TRBJ2-3; TCRdb reports TRBD1, a call that lacks DNA to check it against. CDR1 is SEHNR and CDR2 is FQNEAQ in the germline V gene (reference sequence). The CDR3 totals 16 residues. CDR3 region: CASRVGGELNTDTQYF.

The chain uses TRBV5-1 and TRBJ2-1; TCRdb names TRBD1, which stays unverified in the absence of DNA. This CDR3 has 15 residues. Germline CDR1 reads SGHRS; CDR2 reads YFSETQ. This CDR3 is CASSPRQGAGNEQFF.

The CDR3 loop reads CASSLAFGGDGYTF. The J gene is TRBJ1-2, the V gene TRBV7-9. The germline V gene encodes CDR1 SEHNR and CDR2 FQNEAQ (reference sequence). CDR3 length: 14 amino acids. Combining the CDR3 with reference TRBV7-9 and TRBJ1-2 gives the whole variable domain DTGVSQNPRHKITKRGQNVTFRCDPISEHNRLYWYRQTLGQGPEFLTYFQNEAQLEKSRLLSDRFSAERPKGSFSTLEIQRTEQGDSAMYLCASSLAFGGDGYTFGSGTRLTVV.

V gene TRBV5-1 combines with J gene TRBJ2-1; TCRdb calls TRBD2, which cannot be checked without DNA. The germline V gene encodes CDR1 SGHRS and CDR2 YFSETQ. The CDR3 spans 16 residues. The CDR3 loop is CASGLGGGLFYNEQFF.

The J gene is TRBJ2-1, the V gene TRBV28. This CDR3 contains 15 residues. From germline, CDR1 is MDHEN and CDR2 SYDVKM. CDR3: CASRLRKGAYNEQFF.

J is TRBJ2-5 and V is TRBV7-3; the D call from TCRdb, TRBD2, cannot be confirmed without DNA. This CDR3 contains 14 residues. The germline CDR1 and CDR2 sequences are SGHTA and FQGTGA. This CDR3 reads CASSPTSGSETQYF.

This rearrangement joins TRBV15 to TRBJ2-1. The germline CDR1 and CDR2 sequences are LNHNV and YYDKDF (reference sequence). This CDR3 is 14 amino acids long. The CDR3 here is CATSTRGFVNEQFF.

The gene calls are TRBV7-2 and TRBJ2-5. This CDR3 is built from 15 residues. CDR1 and CDR2 (germline): SGHTA, FQGNSA. CDR3 residues: CASSLVGSAGETQYF.

This sequence joins TRBV11-2 and TRBJ2-7. This CDR3 has 15 residues. Germline V lookup: CDR1 SGHAT, CDR2 FQNNGV. Here the CDR3 reads CASSLGFSGSYEQYF.

CDR3 residues: CASSPTTGPDTQYF. The chain has TRBV9 and TRBJ2-3; TCRdb names TRBD1, which stays unverified in the absence of DNA. Germline V gene data show CDR1 as SGDLS and CDR2 as YYNGEE. The CDR3 sequence is 14 residues long.

V gene TRBV5-1 combines with J gene TRBJ2-3; the TCRdb call, TRBD2, lacks DNA for checking. Looked up from germline, CDR1 is SGHRS and CDR2 is YFSETQ. The CDR3 runs 15 residues. CDR3: CASSKERTRPDTQYF.

The V and J genes are TRBV6-5 and TRBJ2-7; TCRdb lists TRBD2, though no DNA is available to test this call. CDR1 is MNHEY, CDR2 SVGAGI, per germline. This CDR3 spans 15 amino acids. CDR3 sequence reads: CASSYHGLADYEQYF.

The CDR3 spells CASSLAGLAAEQFF. The genes are TRBV5-1 and TRBJ2-1; the TCRdb call, TRBD2, lacks DNA for checking. The germline gives CDR1 SGHRS, CDR2 YFSETQ. The CDR3 sequence is 14 residues long.